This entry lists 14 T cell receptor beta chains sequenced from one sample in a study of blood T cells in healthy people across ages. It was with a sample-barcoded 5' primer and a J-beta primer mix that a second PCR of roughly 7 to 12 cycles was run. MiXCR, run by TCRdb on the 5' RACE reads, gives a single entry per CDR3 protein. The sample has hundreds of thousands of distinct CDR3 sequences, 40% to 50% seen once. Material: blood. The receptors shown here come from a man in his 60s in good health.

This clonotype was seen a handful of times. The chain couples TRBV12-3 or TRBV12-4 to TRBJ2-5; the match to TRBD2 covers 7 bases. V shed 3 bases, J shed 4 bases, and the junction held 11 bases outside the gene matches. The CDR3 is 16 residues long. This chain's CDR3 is CASSFFGQRGSETQYF. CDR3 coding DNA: TGTGCCAGCAGTTTCTTTGGTCAGCGGGGCTCAGAGACCCAGTACTTC.

The CDR3 sequence is CATSIDLGADTQYF. In DNA form, the CDR3 reads TGTGCCACCAGCATTGACTTGGGCGCAGATACGCAGTATTTT. V and J are TRBV15 and TRBJ2-3; D gene ambiguous. The CDR3 is made up of 14 amino acids. V was clipped by 4 bases and J by 4 bases, with 12 bases between them. Germline V gives CDR1 LNHNV, CDR2 YYDKDF (reference sequence). Combining the CDR3 with reference TRBV15 and TRBJ2-3 gives the whole variable domain DAMVIQNPRYQVTQFGKPVTLSCSQTLNHNVMYWYQQKSSQAPKLLFHYYDKDFNNEADTPDNFQSRRPNTSFCFLDIRSPGLGDTAMYLCATSIDLGADTQYFGPGTRLTVL.

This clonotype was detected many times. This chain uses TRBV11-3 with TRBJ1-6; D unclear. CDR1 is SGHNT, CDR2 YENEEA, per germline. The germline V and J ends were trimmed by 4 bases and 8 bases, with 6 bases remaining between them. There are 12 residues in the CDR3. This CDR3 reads CASSSGDSPLHF. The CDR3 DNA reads TGTGCCAGCAGCTCTGGGGATTCACCCCTCCACTTT.

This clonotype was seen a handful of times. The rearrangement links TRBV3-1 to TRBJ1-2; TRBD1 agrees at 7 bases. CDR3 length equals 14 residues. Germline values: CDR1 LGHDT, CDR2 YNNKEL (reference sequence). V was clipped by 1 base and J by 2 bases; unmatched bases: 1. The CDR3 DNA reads TGTGCCAGCAGCCAAGGGGGACAGAACTATGGCTACACCTTC. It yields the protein CASSQGGQNYGYTF.

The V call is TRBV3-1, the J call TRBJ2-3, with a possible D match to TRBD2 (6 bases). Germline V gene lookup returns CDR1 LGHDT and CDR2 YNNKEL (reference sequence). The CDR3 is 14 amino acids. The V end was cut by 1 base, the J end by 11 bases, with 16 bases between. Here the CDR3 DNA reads TGTGCCAGCAGCCAAGGGGTTAGCGGCCCGGGGCAGTATTTT. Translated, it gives CASSQGVSGPGQYF.

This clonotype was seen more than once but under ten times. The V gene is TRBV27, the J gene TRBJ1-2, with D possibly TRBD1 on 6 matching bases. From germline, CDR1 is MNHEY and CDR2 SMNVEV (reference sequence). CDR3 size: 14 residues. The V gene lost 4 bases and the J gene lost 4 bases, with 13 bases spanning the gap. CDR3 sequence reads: CASSYLSQGYGYTF. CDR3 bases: TGTGCCAGCAGTTATCTATCACAGGGCTATGGCTACACCTTC.

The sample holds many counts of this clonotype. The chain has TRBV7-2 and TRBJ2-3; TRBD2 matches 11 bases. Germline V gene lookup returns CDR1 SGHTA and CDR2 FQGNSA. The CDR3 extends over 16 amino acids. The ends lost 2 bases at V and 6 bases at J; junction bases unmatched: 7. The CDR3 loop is CASSLISGGASDTQYF. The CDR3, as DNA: TGTGCCAGCAGCTTAATTAGCGGGGGGGCCAGTGATACGCAGTATTTT.

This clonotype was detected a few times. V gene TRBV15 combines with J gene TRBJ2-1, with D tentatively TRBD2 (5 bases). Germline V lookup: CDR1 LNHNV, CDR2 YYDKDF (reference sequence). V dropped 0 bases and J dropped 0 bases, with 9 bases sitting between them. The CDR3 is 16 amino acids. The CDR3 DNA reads TGTGCCACCAGCAGAGATTCGGGGAGCTCCTACAATGAGCAGTTCTTC. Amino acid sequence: CATSRDSGSSYNEQFF.

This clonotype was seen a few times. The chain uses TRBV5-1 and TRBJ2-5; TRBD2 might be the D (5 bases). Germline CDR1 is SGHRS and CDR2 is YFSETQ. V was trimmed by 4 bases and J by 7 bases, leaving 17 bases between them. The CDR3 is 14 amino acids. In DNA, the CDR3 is TGCGCCAGCAGCGCCGGGATCTTTAAAGGGACCCAGTACTTC. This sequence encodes CASSAGIFKGTQYF.

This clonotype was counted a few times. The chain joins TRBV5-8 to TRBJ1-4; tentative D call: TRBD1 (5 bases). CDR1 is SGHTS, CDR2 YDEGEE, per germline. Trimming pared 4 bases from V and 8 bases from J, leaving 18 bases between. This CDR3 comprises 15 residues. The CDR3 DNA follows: TGTGCCAGCAGCCCCGGGGGGATGGTTGGAGAAAAACTGTTTTTT. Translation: CASSPGGMVGEKLFF.

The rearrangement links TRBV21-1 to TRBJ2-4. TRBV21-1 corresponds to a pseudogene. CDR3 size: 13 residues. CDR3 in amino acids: CASSSTVKNIQYF. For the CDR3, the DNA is TGTGCCAGCAGCAGTACAGTGAAAAACATTCAGTACTTC.

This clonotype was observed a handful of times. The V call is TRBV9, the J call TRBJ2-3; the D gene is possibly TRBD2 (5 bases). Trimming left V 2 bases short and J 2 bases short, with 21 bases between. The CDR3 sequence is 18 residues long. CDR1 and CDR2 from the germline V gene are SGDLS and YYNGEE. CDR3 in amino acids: CASSVEEDWEQDTDTQYF. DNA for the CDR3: TGTGCCAGCAGCGTGGAAGAAGACTGGGAGCAAGACACAGATACGCAGTATTTT. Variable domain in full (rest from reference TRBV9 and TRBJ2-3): DSGVTQTPKHLITATGQRVTLRCSPRSGDLSVYWYQQSLDQGLQFLIQYYNGEERAKGNILERFSAQQFPDLHSELNLSSLELGDSALYFCASSVEEDWEQDTDTQYFGPGTRLTVL.

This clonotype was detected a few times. The DNA of the CDR3 is TGTGCCAGCAGTCCTACAGGGCTACAAGAGACCCAGTACTTC. This gives the protein CASSPTGLQETQYF. This chain links TRBV7-2 with TRBJ2-5; D possibly corresponds to TRBD1 (6 bases). CDR3 length equals 14 residues. V lost 6 bases to trimming and J lost 2 bases, with 13 bases between them. Germline CDR1 and CDR2: SGHTA and FQGNSA.

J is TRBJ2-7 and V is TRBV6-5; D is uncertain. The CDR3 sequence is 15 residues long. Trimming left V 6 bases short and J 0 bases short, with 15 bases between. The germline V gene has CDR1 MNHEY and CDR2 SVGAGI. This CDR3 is CASSRRNLPSYEQYF. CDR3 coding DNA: TGTGCCAGCAGCCGTCGGAATTTACCCTCCTACGAGCAGTACTTC.